Here is one T cell receptor beta chain with its context. The entry originates in a study of blood T cell repertoires in COVID-19. Study in general: Samples came from the United States, Italy and Spain, spanning acute and convalescent COVID-19. Sources were T cells, B-cell-depleted T cells, or PBMCs; the material itself was cDNA or gDNA.

V dropped 3 bases and J dropped 5; count of bases not matched to a gene: 2. Germline V gene data show CDR1 as MNHNS and CDR2 as SASEGT. The CDR3 spans 13 residues. As originally analysed: Reference gene primer amplification yielded estimated nucleated cell counts. The protocol was immunoSEQ multiplex PCR, while the TCRdb copy is restricted to in-frame clones and leaves out a portion. V, J and clone size were drawn from that table, and D and trimming were deduced from the DNA. The table lists under 55,000 clones, over 85% of them singletons. Sequencing was done on a sample of peripheral blood. This TCR derives from a human donor in a cohort sampled during active COVID-19. The chain uses TRBV6-1 and TRBJ2-5; 8 bases fit TRBD1. DNA of the CDR3: TGTGCCAGCAGTGACAGGGGGCCGGAGACCCAGTACTTC. This encodes CASSDRGPETQYF.